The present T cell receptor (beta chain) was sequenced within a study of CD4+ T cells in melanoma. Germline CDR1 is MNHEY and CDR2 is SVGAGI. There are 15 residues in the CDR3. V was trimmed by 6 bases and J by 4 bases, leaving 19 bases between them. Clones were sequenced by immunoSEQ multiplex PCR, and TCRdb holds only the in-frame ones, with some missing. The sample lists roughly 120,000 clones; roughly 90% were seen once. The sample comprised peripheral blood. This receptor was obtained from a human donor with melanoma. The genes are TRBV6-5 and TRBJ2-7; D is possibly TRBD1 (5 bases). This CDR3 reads CASRDLDKSSYEQYF. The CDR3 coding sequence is TGTGCCAGCAGGGATTTGGACAAAAGCAGTTACGAGCAGTACTTC.